These 15 T cell receptor beta chains came from one sample sequenced in a study of cytomegalovirus exposure and HLA in healthy donors (dated by TCRdb to 2015 to 2018). The library was obtained by the immunoSEQ multiplex PCR assay. The multiplex PCR relied on a mix of 60 forward primers for TCR Vbeta segments and 13 reverse primers for TCR Jbeta segments. In its TCRdb copy, this immuneACCESS table keeps in-frame sequences only and misses some clones. Where compared with another copy, unresolved V genes explain less than half of these, and the others have no known cause. The sample table contains 100,000 to 150,000 clones; only one count was recorded for approximately 80% of them. Together, the top ten hold 1.5% of the sample. The sequenced sample consisted of PBMCs. Receptor source: a woman between 18 and 29 years old in good health and CMV-seronegative.

V usage is TRBV7-3 and J usage is TRBJ2-7, with D perhaps matching TRBD2 (6 bases). This CDR3 is 14 amino acids long. Trimming cost V 3 bases and J 5 bases, with 14 bases left between them. Germline V gene data show CDR1 as SGHTA and CDR2 as FQGTGA. CDR3 sequence reads: CASSLGGGENEQYF. CDR3 nucleotide sequence: TGTGCCAGCAGCTTGGGGGGTGGGGAAAACGAGCAGTACTTC.

Only one count was recorded for this clone. The chain is built from TRBV6-5 and TRBJ1-1; possible D gene TRBD1, 5 bases. Trimming pared 7 bases from V and 5 bases from J, leaving 8 bases between. The CDR3 spans 11 residues. Germline CDR1 and CDR2: MNHEY and SVGAGI. CDR3 residues: CASTQGTEAFF. DNA for the CDR3: TGTGCCAGCACCCAGGGAACTGAAGCTTTCTTT.

The J gene is TRBJ2-5, the V gene TRBV10-2, with a tentative D call TRBD2 (6 bases). Germline V gene sequence: CDR1 WSHSY, CDR2 SAAADI. V lost 2 bases, J lost 1 base, and 8 bases lay in between. The CDR3 loop spans 14 amino acids. The CDR3 coding sequence is TGCGCCAGCAGTGAGAAAGCGGGCCAAGAGACCCAGTACTTC. Its protein is CASSEKAGQETQYF.

The J gene is TRBJ2-7, the V gene TRBV7-2, with 8 positions matching TRBD1. The CDR3 runs 16 residues. Germline V CDR1 and CDR2: SGHTA, FQGNSA. Unmatched junction bases numbered 7, after V lost 0 bases and J lost 3 bases. The CDR3 here is CASSLASGTGYYEQYF. CDR3 bases: TGTGCCAGCAGCTTAGCCTCTGGGACAGGCTACTACGAGCAGTACTTC.

The chain employs TRBV5-5 and TRBJ1-4; D possibly corresponds to TRBD1 (5 bases). Germline CDR1 is SGHKS and CDR2 is YYEKEE (reference sequence). Trimming shortened V by 3 bases and J by 7 bases, and 10 bases separated the two germline ends. The length of the CDR3 is 13 residues. The CDR3 spells CASSSAGGEKLFF. Here the CDR3 DNA reads TGTGCCAGCAGCTCGGCGGGGGGTGAAAAACTGTTTTTT.

This chain joins TRBV2 and TRBJ2-5; 12 bases fit TRBD2. Per the germline V gene, CDR1 is SNHLY and CDR2 is FYNNEI. Trimming removed 6 bases from V and 4 bases from J; junction bases left unmatched: 6. The CDR3 extends over 15 amino acids. The CDR3 DNA reads TGTGCCAGCAGCAGACTAGCGGGAGAGGGAGAGACCCAGTACTTC. This gives the protein CASSRLAGEGETQYF.

There are a few counts of this clone. This sequence joins TRBV6-1 and TRBJ2-1, with 7 positions matching TRBD1. The CDR3 spans 14 residues. Germline V gives CDR1 MNHNS, CDR2 SASEGT. The J segment lost 2 bases and the V segment lost 4 bases, leaving 2 bases of the junction unmatched. The CDR3 sequence: CASSGQGAYNEQFF. The CDR3 DNA sequence: TGTGCCAGCAGTGGGCAGGGGGCCTACAATGAGCAGTTCTTC.

The chain uses TRBV7-2 and TRBJ1-1; no reliable D call. Trimming shortened V by 2 bases and J by 5 bases, and 12 bases separated the two germline ends. The CDR3 covers 14 residues. Germline-derived CDR1 and CDR2 are SGHTA and FQGNSA. CDR3 sequence (DNA): TGTGCCAGCAGCTTATACTCAGGCAGGACTGAAGCTTTCTTT. Translation: CASSLYSGRTEAFF.

This clone occurred a few times. This chain joins TRBV6-5 and TRBJ1-2; 7 bases map to TRBD1. CDR1 and CDR2 (germline): MNHEY, SVGAGI. V lost 2 bases and J lost 6; bases outside the gene matches: 9. This CDR3 has 15 residues. The CDR3: CASSYRSPGQHGYTF. DNA for the CDR3: TGTGCCAGCAGTTACCGTTCACCGGGACAGCATGGCTACACCTTC.

The genes are TRBV19 and TRBJ1-1; tentative D call: TRBD1 (5 bases). Trimming cost V 3 bases and J 4 bases, with 9 bases left between them. The CDR3 sequence is 13 residues long. Germline V gene sequence: CDR1 LNHDA, CDR2 SQIVND (reference sequence). In DNA form, the CDR3 reads TGTGCCAGTAGTATCACCAGGGTCACTGAAGCTTTCTTT. Its protein is CASSITRVTEAFF.

The chain has TRBV10-2 and TRBJ2-3; 8 bases match TRBD1. The germline V gene has CDR1 WSHSY and CDR2 SAAADI. Trimming cost V 4 bases and J 5 bases; bases outside gene matches: 5. The CDR3 has 14 residues. CDR3 nucleotides: TGCGCCAGCAGTGCGACAGGGGCGCAAGATACGCAGTATTTT. Translated: CASSATGAQDTQYF.

V is TRBV7-9 and J is TRBJ2-5; the D gene is possibly TRBD1 (5 bases). The CDR3 length is 14 residues. V lost 5 bases and J lost 4, with 14 bases in between. In germline, CDR1 is SEHNR, CDR2 FQNEAQ (reference sequence). CDR3 DNA sequence: TGTGCCAGCAGCGGGGCAGTGAGTGGAGAGACCCAGTACTTC. Translated, it gives CASSGAVSGETQYF. Complete variable domain (other parts from reference TRBV7-9 and TRBJ2-5): DTGVSQNPRHKITKRGQNVTFRCDPISEHNRLYWYRQTLGQGPEFLTYFQNEAQLEKSRLLSDRFSAERPKGSFSTLEIQRTEQGDSAMYLCASSGAVSGETQYFGPGTRLLVL.

This chain links TRBV5-4 with TRBJ2-5; the match to TRBD2 covers 9 bases. The J call may be mistaken, given a closer DNA end match to TRBJ2-7. Germline values: CDR1 SGHNT, CDR2 YYREEE (reference sequence). There are 15 residues in the CDR3. The CDR3 is CASSLLSGRAYEQYF. The CDR3, as DNA: TGTGCCAGCAGCCTCCTTAGCGGGAGAGCCTACGAGCAGTACTTC.

This sequence joins TRBV6-5 and TRBJ1-4; no reliable D call. The germline V gene has CDR1 MNHEY and CDR2 SVGAGI. The CDR3 runs 15 residues. V was pared by 4 bases and J by 2 bases, with 11 bases between. CDR3 in DNA: TGTGCCAGCAGTTCCTCTGGGCAGACTAATGAAAAACTGTTTTTT. This translates into CASSSSGQTNEKLFF.

In this sample, this clone turned up once. The CDR3: CASRRPGTQEQYF. The CDR3 nucleotides read TGCGCCAGCAGGAGACCCGGGACACAGGAGCAGTACTTC. The chain uses TRBV10-2 and TRBJ2-7, with a possible D match to TRBD1 (6 bases). This CDR3 comprises 13 residues. CDR1 is WSHSY, CDR2 SAAADI, per germline. The ends were cut back, 6 bases at V and 7 bases at J, with 16 bases in the middle.